This T cell receptor (beta chain) is from a study of control samples from healthy donors and cancer patients. TCRdb's copy holds only in-frame clones and misses some; the assay was immunoSEQ multiplex PCR. The profile covers under 450,000 clones, with 80% to 95% appearing a single time and around 6.8% taken by the ten largest. Sequenced sample: PBMCs. This TCR was sampled from a man aged 40-49 years with head and neck cancer.

The CDR3 region has the DNA TGTGCCACCAGGGAGACAGGGTCTAACTATGGCTACACCTTC. Translated: CATRETGSNYGYTF. The V gene is TRBV24-1, the J gene TRBJ1-2, with 7 bases matching TRBD1. CDR1 is KGHDR, CDR2 SFDVKD, per germline. The V and J ends lost 7 bases and 0 bases, in that order; junction bases with no gene match: 4. This CDR3 is 14 amino acids long.